A selection of T cell receptor beta chains follows, all from one sample in a study of blood T cell repertoires in COVID-19. The assay was immunoSEQ multiplex PCR, and TCRdb's table has in-frame clones only and misses some. The table records about 230,000 clones, 75% to 85% of them present only once. Sequencing used peripheral blood. All receptors derive from a woman between 35 and 50 years old who had recovered from COVID-19. CDR3s include the opening cysteine and the closing phenylalanine or tryptophan. Each record gives: J gene, V gene, clone size, D gene, CDR3 protein, CDR3 DNA. The D gene is left open where the match is weak. Clone size is given for some rows only: seen once, a few or many times, or a class if the clone is expanded.

J gene: TRBJ2-2; V gene: TRBV24-1; clone size: -; D gene: TRBD2; CDR3 protein: CATSDPGGLNTGELFF; CDR3 DNA: TGTGCCACCAGTGACCCGGGGGGGCTTAACACCGGGGAGCTGTTTTTT
J gene: TRBJ2-2; V gene: TRBV10-3; clone size: -; D gene: TRBD1; CDR3 protein: CAISRKTGSTGELFF; CDR3 DNA: TGTGCCATCAGTCGAAAGACAGGGTCCACCGGGGAGCTGTTTTTT
J gene: TRBJ2-5; V gene: TRBV5-1; clone size: -; D gene: -; CDR3 protein: CASSLEAAAETQYF; CDR3 DNA: TGCGCCAGCAGCTTGGAGGCAGCGGCAGAGACCCAGTACTTC
J gene: TRBJ1-1; V gene: TRBV19; clone size: -; D gene: -; CDR3 protein: CASSMEGHYPPNTEAFF; CDR3 DNA: TGTGCCAGTAGTATGGAGGGGCATTACCCACCGAACACTGAAGCTTTCTTT
J gene: TRBJ2-7; V gene: TRBV5-1; clone size: -; D gene: -; CDR3 protein: CASSTTIEYEQYF; CDR3 DNA: TGCGCCAGCAGCACTACCATCGAATACGAGCAGTACTTC
J gene: TRBJ2-7; V gene: TRBV2; clone size: -; D gene: -; CDR3 protein: CASNPGALLHEQYF; CDR3 DNA: TGTGCCAGCAATCCAGGGGCGCTTTTGCACGAGCAGTACTTC
J gene: TRBJ1-5; V gene: TRBV28; clone size: -; D gene: TRBD1; CDR3 protein: CASSLTGANQPQHF; CDR3 DNA: TGTGCCAGCAGTTTAACAGGGGCCAATCAGCCCCAGCATTTT
J gene: TRBJ2-1; V gene: TRBV19; clone size: -; D gene: -; CDR3 protein: CASSIGVGSYNEQFF; CDR3 DNA: TGTGCCAGTAGTATCGGGGTTGGGTCCTACAATGAGCAGTTCTTC
J gene: TRBJ1-2; V gene: TRBV18; clone size: -; D gene: -; CDR3 protein: CASSPPSISYGYTF; CDR3 DNA: TGTGCCAGCTCACCACCGTCTATATCCTATGGCTACACCTTC
J gene: TRBJ2-3; V gene: TRBV11-1; clone size: -; D gene: -; CDR3 protein: CASSLGLDPRDTQYF; CDR3 DNA: TGTGCCAGCAGCTTAGGACTCGACCCACGAGATACGCAGTATTTT
J gene: TRBJ2-7; V gene: TRBV7-9; clone size: -; D gene: -; CDR3 protein: CASSPRGYEQYF; CDR3 DNA: TGTGCCAGCAGCCCCCGAGGGTACGAGCAGTACTTC
J gene: TRBJ2-5; V gene: TRBV2; clone size: -; D gene: TRBD2; CDR3 protein: CASSEMVAGAETQYF; CDR3 DNA: TGTGCCAGCAGTGAAATGGTAGCGGGGGCAGAGACCCAGTACTTC
J gene: TRBJ1-5; V gene: TRBV5-3; clone size: -; D gene: -; CDR3 protein: CARNPSLCSNQPQHF; CDR3 DNA: TGTGCCAGAAATCCCTCGTTGTGTAGCAATCAGCCCCAGCATTTT
J gene: TRBJ2-7; V gene: TRBV5-1; clone size: -; D gene: TRBD2; CDR3 protein: CASGTGTSGSYEQYF; CDR3 DNA: TGCGCCAGCGGGACCGGGACTAGCGGGTCCTACGAGCAGTACTTC
J gene: TRBJ2-5; V gene: TRBV15; clone size: -; D gene: -; CDR3 protein: CATSRVVQAQETQYF; CDR3 DNA: TGTGCCACCAGCAGAGTAGTACAGGCCCAAGAGACCCAGTACTTC
J gene: TRBJ2-3; V gene: TRBV28; clone size: -; D gene: -; CDR3 protein: CASGGARTDTQYF; CDR3 DNA: TGTGCCAGCGGGGGGGCCAGAACAGATACGCAGTATTTT
J gene: TRBJ2-3; V gene: TRBV6-4; clone size: -; D gene: -; CDR3 protein: CASSDKGTDTQYF; CDR3 DNA: TGTGCCAGCAGTGACAAGGGGACAGATACGCAGTATTTT
J gene: TRBJ1-1; V gene: TRBV6-5; clone size: once; D gene: -; CDR3 protein: CASSREAGLWTEAFF; CDR3 DNA: TGTGCCAGCAGTCGAGAGGCGGGGCTGTGGACTGAAGCTTTCTTT
J gene: TRBJ1-5; V gene: TRBV30; clone size: -; D gene: TRBD1; CDR3 protein: CAWSPHRGQPQHF; CDR3 DNA: TGTGCCTGGAGTCCGCACAGGGGACAGCCCCAGCATTTT
J gene: TRBJ1-1; V gene: TRBV9; clone size: -; D gene: TRBD1; CDR3 protein: CASSVQGANTEAFF; CDR3 DNA: TGTGCCAGCAGCGTTCAGGGGGCGAACACTGAAGCTTTCTTT
J gene: TRBJ1-5; V gene: TRBV18; clone size: -; D gene: TRBD1; CDR3 protein: CASSPYTAGTGNQPQHF; CDR3 DNA: TGTGCCAGCTCACCCTACACAGCCGGGACAGGTAATCAGCCCCAGCATTTT
J gene: TRBJ1-3; V gene: TRBV7-6; clone size: -; D gene: TRBD1; CDR3 protein: CASSLTGGSNTIYF; CDR3 DNA: TGTGCCAGCAGCTTGACAGGGGGCTCGAACACCATATATTTT
J gene: TRBJ1-3; V gene: TRBV18; clone size: -; D gene: -; CDR3 protein: CASSPTDSGNTIYF; CDR3 DNA: TGTGCCAGCTCACCGACAGACTCTGGAAACACCATATATTTT
J gene: TRBJ1-4; V gene: TRBV19; clone size: -; D gene: TRBD1; CDR3 protein: CASSTDREKLFF; CDR3 DNA: TGTGCCAGTAGTACGGACAGGGAAAAACTGTTTTTT
J gene: TRBJ2-5; V gene: TRBV6-2/TRBV6-3; clone size: -; D gene: TRBD2; CDR3 protein: CASSYGLAGEETQYF; CDR3 DNA: TGTGCCAGCAGTTACGGGTTAGCGGGGGAGGAGACCCAGTACTTC
J gene: TRBJ1-3; V gene: TRBV5-5; clone size: -; D gene: -; CDR3 protein: CASSFGGGGYGNTIYF; CDR3 DNA: TGTGCCAGCAGCTTTGGAGGCGGGGGATATGGAAACACCATATATTTT
J gene: TRBJ1-2; V gene: TRBV19; clone size: -; D gene: -; CDR3 protein: CASRDVGHQGYTF; CDR3 DNA: TGTGCCAGTCGAGATGTAGGACATCAAGGCTACACCTTC
J gene: TRBJ1-4; V gene: TRBV4-3; clone size: -; D gene: TRBD1; CDR3 protein: CASSHDEFGTGGRKLFF; CDR3 DNA: TGCGCCAGCAGCCACGACGAATTCGGGACAGGGGGCCGAAAACTGTTTTTT
J gene: TRBJ2-7; V gene: TRBV24-1; clone size: -; D gene: -; CDR3 protein: CATSDSRGLYLYEQYF; CDR3 DNA: TGTGCCACCAGTGACTCCAGAGGGTTGTATCTCTACGAGCAGTACTTC
J gene: TRBJ2-3; V gene: TRBV18; clone size: -; D gene: TRBD2; CDR3 protein: CASSPSGGDRTDTQYF; CDR3 DNA: TGTGCCAGCTCACCCAGCGGGGGGGACCGCACAGATACGCAGTATTTT
J gene: TRBJ1-4; V gene: TRBV5-6; clone size: -; D gene: TRBD1; CDR3 protein: CASTSSRGREGFEKLFF; CDR3 DNA: TGTGCCAGCACCTCATCCAGGGGGCGCGAGGGTTTTGAAAAACTGTTTTTT
J gene: TRBJ1-1; V gene: TRBV4-1; clone size: -; D gene: TRBD1; CDR3 protein: CASSQDLKNRGSAFF; CDR3 DNA: TGCGCCAGCAGCCAAGATCTTAAAAACAGGGGGTCAGCTTTCTTT
J gene: TRBJ2-7; V gene: TRBV6-5; clone size: -; D gene: TRBD1; CDR3 protein: CASSYTTGQGAYEQYF; CDR3 DNA: TGTGCCAGCAGTTATACTACGGGACAGGGGGCCTACGAGCAGTACTTC
J gene: TRBJ2-7; V gene: TRBV29-1; clone size: -; D gene: -; CDR3 protein: CSVEVDSYEQYF; CDR3 DNA: TGCAGCGTTGAGGTGGACAGCTACGAGCAGTACTTC
J gene: TRBJ1-1; V gene: TRBV5-5; clone size: -; D gene: -; CDR3 protein: CASSLATGEAFF; CDR3 DNA: TGTGCCAGCAGCTTGGCGACAGGTGAAGCTTTCTTT
J gene: TRBJ2-3; V gene: TRBV7-2; clone size: -; D gene: TRBD2; CDR3 protein: CASSLVSGGADTQYF; CDR3 DNA: TGTGCCAGCAGCTTAGTTAGCGGGGGGGCTGATACGCAGTATTTT
J gene: TRBJ1-1; V gene: TRBV5-1; clone size: -; D gene: -; CDR3 protein: CASSRTFATEAFF; CDR3 DNA: TGCGCCAGCAGCCGGACTTTTGCCACTGAAGCTTTCTTT
J gene: TRBJ1-2; V gene: TRBV3-1/TRBV3-2; clone size: -; D gene: -; CDR3 protein: CASSQAGGGRGYTF; CDR3 DNA: TGTGCCAGCAGCCAAGCGGGGGGTGGTCGTGGCTACACCTTC
J gene: TRBJ2-2; V gene: TRBV19; clone size: -; D gene: -; CDR3 protein: CASSSGSGTGELFF; CDR3 DNA: TGTGCCAGTAGCTCAGGTAGTGGGACCGGGGAGCTGTTTTTT
J gene: TRBJ1-2; V gene: TRBV25-1; clone size: -; D gene: TRBD1; CDR3 protein: CASSEPGARGPSYGYTF; CDR3 DNA: TGTGCCAGCAGTGAACCCGGCGCGAGGGGGCCTTCCTATGGCTACACCTTC
J gene: TRBJ2-2; V gene: TRBV2; clone size: once; D gene: TRBD1; CDR3 protein: CASSGQGAHTGELFF; CDR3 DNA: TGTGCCAGCAGTGGACAGGGTGCGCACACCGGGGAGCTGTTTTTT
J gene: TRBJ1-1; V gene: TRBV11-2; clone size: -; D gene: -; CDR3 protein: CASSLIRGNTEAFF; CDR3 DNA: TGTGCCAGCAGCTTAATCAGGGGGAACACTGAAGCTTTCTTT
J gene: TRBJ1-1; V gene: TRBV9; clone size: -; D gene: -; CDR3 protein: CASSVDWGSHSEAFF; CDR3 DNA: TGTGCCAGCAGCGTAGATTGGGGCAGCCACAGCGAAGCTTTCTTT
J gene: TRBJ2-1; V gene: TRBV5-6; clone size: -; D gene: TRBD2; CDR3 protein: CASSSLTAGVVFDEQFF; CDR3 DNA: TGTGCCAGCAGCTCCCTTACGGCGGGGGTAGTGTTCGATGAGCAGTTCTTC
J gene: TRBJ1-2; V gene: TRBV5-6; clone size: -; D gene: TRBD1; CDR3 protein: CASSLRSGTVYGYTF; CDR3 DNA: TGTGCCAGCAGCTTGCGCTCCGGGACAGTGTATGGCTACACCTTC
J gene: TRBJ1-2; V gene: TRBV19; clone size: -; D gene: -; CDR3 protein: CASSTQHGYTF; CDR3 DNA: TGTGCCAGTAGTACACAGCATGGCTACACCTTC
J gene: TRBJ1-4; V gene: TRBV7-2; clone size: few; D gene: -; CDR3 protein: CASSLGGGPNEKLFF; CDR3 DNA: TGTGCCAGCAGCTTAGGCGGGGGGCCTAATGAAAAACTGTTTTTT
J gene: TRBJ1-6; V gene: TRBV5-5; clone size: -; D gene: -; CDR3 protein: CASSLAAISSPLHF; CDR3 DNA: TGTGCCAGCAGCTTGGCGGCAATTAGCTCACCCCTCCACTTT